The clone carrying this T cell receptor beta chain was seen once. Sequenced material consisted of expressed TCRB transcripts (all of the isolated RNA was reverse transcribed). Read counts averaged about 3.57 million for samples of naive, central memory and regulatory T cells. Clones were sequenced by immunoSEQ multiplex PCR, and TCRdb holds only the in-frame ones, with some missing. The sample has 240,000 or so clones, 55% to 70% seen once; the top ten hold around 0.057%. The germline V gene has CDR1 GTSNPN and CDR2 SVGIG (reference sequence). Losses at the gene ends were 1 base for V and 4 bases for J; bases not matched to a gene: 8. This CDR3 comprises 16 residues. The data are from a study of beta chain features in type 1 diabetes.

This clonotype originated in a man aged 25-45 years in good health. V is TRBV30 and J is TRBJ2-2; 8 positions agree with TRBD2. Sequenced sample: naive CD4+ T cells from blood. CDR3 bases: TGTGCCTGGAGTGCATACGCGGGAGGTGGCACCGGGGAGCTGTTTTTT. It is translated as CAWSAYAGGGTGELFF.